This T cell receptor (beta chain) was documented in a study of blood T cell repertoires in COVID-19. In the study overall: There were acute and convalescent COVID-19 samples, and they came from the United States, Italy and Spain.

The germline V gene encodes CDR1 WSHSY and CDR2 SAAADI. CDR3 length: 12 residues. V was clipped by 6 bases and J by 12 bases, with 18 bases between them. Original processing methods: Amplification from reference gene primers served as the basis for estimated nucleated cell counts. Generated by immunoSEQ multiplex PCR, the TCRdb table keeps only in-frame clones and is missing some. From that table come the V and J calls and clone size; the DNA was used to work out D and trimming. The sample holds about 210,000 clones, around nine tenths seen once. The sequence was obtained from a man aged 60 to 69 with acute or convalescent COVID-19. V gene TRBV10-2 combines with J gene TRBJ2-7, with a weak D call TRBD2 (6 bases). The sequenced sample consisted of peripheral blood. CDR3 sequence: CASSPPGLEGYF. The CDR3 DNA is TGCGCCAGCAGCCCCCCTGGACTGGAGGGGTACTTC.